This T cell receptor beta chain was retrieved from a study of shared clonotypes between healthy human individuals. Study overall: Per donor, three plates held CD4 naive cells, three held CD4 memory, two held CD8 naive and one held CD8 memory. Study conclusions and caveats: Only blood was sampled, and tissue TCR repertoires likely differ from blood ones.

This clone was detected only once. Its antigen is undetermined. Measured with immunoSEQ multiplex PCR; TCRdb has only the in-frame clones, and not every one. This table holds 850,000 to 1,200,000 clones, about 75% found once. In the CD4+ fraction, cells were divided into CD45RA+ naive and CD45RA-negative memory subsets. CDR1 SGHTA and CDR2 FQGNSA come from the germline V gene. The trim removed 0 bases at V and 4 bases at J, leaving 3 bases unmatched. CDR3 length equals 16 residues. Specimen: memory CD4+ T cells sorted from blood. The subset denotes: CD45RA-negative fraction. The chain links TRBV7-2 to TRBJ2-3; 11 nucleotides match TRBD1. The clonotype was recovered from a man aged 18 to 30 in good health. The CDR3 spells CASSLAGTGGADTQYF. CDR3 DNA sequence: TGTGCCAGCAGCTTAGCGGGGACAGGGGGAGCAGATACGCAGTATTTT.